The TCR beta chain under discussion was sequenced for a study of control samples from healthy donors and cancer patients. Assay: immunoSEQ multiplex PCR; the TCRdb copy retains only in-frame clones and omits some. The table has about 110,000 clones, 70% to 85% seen once. This TCR derives from a man aged 18-30 years in good health. The sample consisted of blood.

CDR3 sequence reads: CATSRLPTGGIWSRFTEAFF. The CDR3 DNA sequence: TGTGCCACCAGCAGACTCCCGACAGGGGGGATTTGGTCTAGATTCACTGAAGCTTTCTTT. The chain carries TRBV15 and TRBJ1-1; 9 bases are a match to TRBD1. Germline loops: CDR1 LNHNV, CDR2 YYDKDF (reference sequence). CDR3 length: 20 amino acids. Unmatched junction bases numbered 20, after V lost 2 bases and J lost 4 bases.